This is a list of T cell receptor beta chains from one sample in a study of PD-L1 blockade in urothelial cancer. The protocol was immunoSEQ multiplex PCR, while the TCRdb copy is restricted to in-frame clones and leaves out a portion. The table records 95,000 to 130,000 clones, 75% to 90% of them present only once. The material was PBMCs, obtained around atezolizumab (anti-PD-L1) treatment. The source of these receptors is a man aged 55 to 70 with urothelial cancer. The CDR3 runs from the conserved cysteine through the conserved F or W. Fields, in order: J gene, V gene, clone size, D gene, CDR3 protein, CDR3 DNA. D genes are given only for firm matches. The size entry is marked missing in some rows and otherwise reads once, few, many or a size class.

TRBJ2-2 | TRBV4-3 | - | TRBD1 | CASSQERTGGLFPGELFF | TGCGCCAGCAGCCAAGAAAGGACAGGGGGATTATTTCCCGGGGAGCTGTTTTTT
TRBJ2-7 | TRBV18 | - | TRBD2 | CASSPLSPSGVSGSYEQYF | TGTGCCAGCTCACCACTTTCTCCTAGCGGGGTTTCGGGCTCCTACGAGCAGTACTTC
TRBJ1-5 | TRBV6-1 | once | - | CASSEAGGAGGNQPQHF | TGTGCCAGCAGTGAAGCGGGGGGGGCGGGCGGCAATCAGCCCCAGCATTTT
TRBJ2-5 | TRBV2 | - | TRBD1 | CASLGQGYQETQYF | TGTGCCAGTCTCGGACAGGGTTACCAAGAGACCCAGTACTTC
TRBJ2-7 | TRBV6-5 | - | - | CASSQVRGSHEQYF | TGTGCCAGCAGCCAAGTCAGGGGTTCCCACGAGCAGTACTTC
TRBJ2-7 | TRBV20-1 | - | - | CSARALKEQYF | TGCAGTGCCAGGGCGCTGAAGGAGCAGTACTTC
TRBJ2-5 | TRBV5-1 | - | TRBD2 | CASSRLAGVQETQYF | TGCGCCAGCAGCAGATTAGCGGGGGTCCAAGAGACCCAGTACTTC
TRBJ2-5 | TRBV11-2 | once | - | CASQTSWGAGETQYF | TGTGCCAGCCAAACCTCTTGGGGCGCCGGGGAGACCCAGTACTTC
TRBJ1-1 | TRBV7-2 | - | TRBD1 | CASSQNRGPPIMNTEAFF | TGTGCCAGCAGCCAGAACAGGGGACCCCCTATCATGAACACTGAAGCTTTCTTT
TRBJ2-3 | TRBV11-2 | once | TRBD2 | CASSQRREAIPDTQYF | TGTGCCAGCAGCCAGAGGCGGGAGGCGATCCCAGATACGCAGTATTTT
TRBJ2-7 | TRBV15 | - | TRBD1 | CATSRGDSSYEQYF | TGTGCCACCAGCAGAGGGGACAGCTCCTACGAGCAGTACTTC
TRBJ2-5 | TRBV28 | once | - | CASSFLPGILKETQYF | TGTGCCAGCAGTTTTCTTCCCGGGATCCTAAAAGAGACCCAGTACTTC
TRBJ2-1 | TRBV19 | - | TRBD1 | CASSMGAGGDLYNEQFF | TGTGCCAGTAGTATGGGGGCAGGGGGCGACCTTTACAATGAGCAGTTCTTC
TRBJ2-3 | TRBV10-1 | - | - | CASADRYTDTQYF | TGCGCCAGCGCAGACAGATACACAGATACGCAGTATTTT
TRBJ1-3 | TRBV10-3 | - | - | CATTGTISGNTIYF | TGTGCCACCACAGGAACAATATCTGGAAACACCATATATTTT
TRBJ1-2 | TRBV28 | - | TRBD1 | CASRKRGPYGYTF | TGTGCCAGCAGAAAGAGGGGGCCCTATGGCTACACCTTC
TRBJ2-7 | TRBV6-5 | - | - | CASRDIFYEQYF | TGTGCCAGCAGAGACATTTTCTACGAGCAGTACTTC
TRBJ2-7 | TRBV7-9 | - | TRBD1 | CASSLEGQGREYF | TGTGCCAGCAGCTTAGAGGGACAGGGTAGGGAGTACTTC
TRBJ2-4 | TRBV10-1 | - | - | CASGPGDKNIQYF | TGCGCCAGCGGACCGGGGGACAAAAACATTCAGTACTTC
TRBJ2-5 | TRBV6-5 | - | TRBD2 | CASGREGPETQYF | TGTGCCAGCGGGCGGGAGGGCCCGGAGACCCAGTACTTC
TRBJ2-7 | TRBV2 | - | TRBD1 | CASDGQADEQYF | TGTGCCAGTGACGGACAGGCAGACGAGCAGTACTTC
TRBJ1-4 | TRBV6-5 | - | TRBD1 | CASSSSLTGSSEKLFF | TGTGCCAGCAGTTCCTCCCTGACAGGGTCTAGTGAAAAACTGTTTTTT
TRBJ2-1 | TRBV5-6 | few | TRBD1 | CASSLTGQVGQFF | TGTGCCAGCAGCTTAACGGGACAGGTGGGGCAGTTCTTC
TRBJ1-1 | TRBV19 | - | TRBD1 | CASTRQGAWESTEAFF | TGTGCCAGTACCAGACAGGGGGCATGGGAAAGCACTGAAGCTTTCTTT
TRBJ2-1 | TRBV25-1 | - | TRBD1 | CASSKPGQGYNEQFF | TGTGCCAGCAGTAAACCGGGACAGGGTTACAATGAGCAGTTCTTC
TRBJ2-3 | TRBV5-4 | - | TRBD1 | CASSRPGQGADTQYF | TGTGCCAGCAGTCGTCCGGGACAGGGGGCAGATACGCAGTATTTT
TRBJ1-1 | TRBV29-1 | - | - | CSVQGLLNTEAFF | TGCAGCGTTCAAGGACTTTTGAACACTGAAGCTTTCTTT
TRBJ2-7 | TRBV9 | once | TRBD1 | CASSVASDRAVQYF | TGTGCCAGCAGCGTAGCCTCCGACAGGGCTGTGCAGTACTTC
TRBJ2-5 | TRBV7-2 | - | TRBD2 | CASSPRLAGGETQYF | TGTGCCAGCAGCCCACGACTAGCGGGGGGTGAGACCCAGTACTTC
TRBJ2-7 | TRBV4-2 | - | - | CASSKDQNYEQYF | TGTGCCAGCAGTAAAGATCAGAACTACGAGCAGTACTTC
TRBJ2-3 | TRBV10-3 | - | - | CAIQDRRDTDTQYF | TGTGCCATCCAGGACAGGAGGGACACAGATACGCAGTATTTT
TRBJ2-2 | TRBV2 | - | TRBD2 | CASMASGGAGTGELFF | TGTGCCAGCATGGCTAGCGGGGGGGCGGGCACCGGGGAGCTGTTTTTT
TRBJ2-7 | TRBV7-2 | once | TRBD1 | CASSFGTGVFYEQYF | TGTGCCAGCAGCTTCGGGACAGGGGTCTTCTACGAGCAGTACTTC